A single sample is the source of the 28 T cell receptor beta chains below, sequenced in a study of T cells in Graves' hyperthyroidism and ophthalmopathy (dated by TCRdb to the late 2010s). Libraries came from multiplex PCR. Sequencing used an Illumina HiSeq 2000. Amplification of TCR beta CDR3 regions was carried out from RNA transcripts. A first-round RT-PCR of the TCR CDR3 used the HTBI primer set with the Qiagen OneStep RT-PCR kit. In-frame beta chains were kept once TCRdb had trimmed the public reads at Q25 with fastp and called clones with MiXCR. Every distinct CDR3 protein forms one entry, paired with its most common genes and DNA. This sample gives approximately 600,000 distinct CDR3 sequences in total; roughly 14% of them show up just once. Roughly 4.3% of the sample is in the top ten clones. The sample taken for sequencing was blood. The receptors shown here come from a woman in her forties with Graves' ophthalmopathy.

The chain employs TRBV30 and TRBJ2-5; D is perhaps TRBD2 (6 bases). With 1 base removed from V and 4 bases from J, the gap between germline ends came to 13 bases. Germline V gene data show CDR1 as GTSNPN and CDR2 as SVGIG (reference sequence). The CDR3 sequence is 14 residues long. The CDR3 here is CAWSAPGGSETQYF. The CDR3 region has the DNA TGTGCCTGGAGTGCCCCCGGGGGATCAGAGACCCAGTACTTC.

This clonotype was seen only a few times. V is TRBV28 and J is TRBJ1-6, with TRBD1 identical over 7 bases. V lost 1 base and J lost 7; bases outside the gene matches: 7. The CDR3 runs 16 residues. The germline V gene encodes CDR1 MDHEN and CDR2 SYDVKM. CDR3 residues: CASSLSVDRVNSPLHF. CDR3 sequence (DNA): TGTGCCAGCAGTTTATCGGTTGACAGGGTGAATTCACCCCTCCACTTT. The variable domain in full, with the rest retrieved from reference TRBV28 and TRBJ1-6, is DVKVTQSSRYLVKRTGEKVFLECVQDMDHENMFWYRQDPGLGLRLIYFSYDVKMKEKGDIPEGYSVSREKKERFSLILESASTNQTSMYLCASSLSVDRVNSPLHFGNGTRLTVT.

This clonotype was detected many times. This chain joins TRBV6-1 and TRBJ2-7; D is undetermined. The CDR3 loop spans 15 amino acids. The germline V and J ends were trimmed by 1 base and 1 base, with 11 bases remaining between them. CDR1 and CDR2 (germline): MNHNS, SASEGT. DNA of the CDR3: TGTGCCAGCAGTGAAGAAGGGTTTGGGTCCTACGAGCAGTACTTC. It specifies CASSEEGFGSYEQYF.

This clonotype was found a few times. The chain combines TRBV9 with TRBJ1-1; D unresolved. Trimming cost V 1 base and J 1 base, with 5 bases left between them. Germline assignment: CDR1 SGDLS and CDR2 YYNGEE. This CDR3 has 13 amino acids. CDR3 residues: CASSVSPNTEAFF. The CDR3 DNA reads TGTGCCAGCAGCGTATCACCGAACACTGAAGCTTTCTTT.

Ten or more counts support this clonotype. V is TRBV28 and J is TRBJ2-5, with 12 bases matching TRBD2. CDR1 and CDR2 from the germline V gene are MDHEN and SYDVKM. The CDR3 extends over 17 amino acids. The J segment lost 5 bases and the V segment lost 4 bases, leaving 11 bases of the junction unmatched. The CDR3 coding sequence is TGTGCCAGCAGTTCCCTGACTAGCGGGAGTAAAGAGGAGACCCAGTACTTC. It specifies CASSSLTSGSKEETQYF.

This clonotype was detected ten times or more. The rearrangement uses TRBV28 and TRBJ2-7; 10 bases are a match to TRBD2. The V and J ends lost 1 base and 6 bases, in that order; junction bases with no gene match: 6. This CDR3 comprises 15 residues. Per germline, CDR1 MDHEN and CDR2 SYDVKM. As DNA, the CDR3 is TGTGCCAGCAGTTTATCGCTAGCGGGAGTTAGCGAGCAGTACTTC. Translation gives CASSLSLAGVSEQYF.

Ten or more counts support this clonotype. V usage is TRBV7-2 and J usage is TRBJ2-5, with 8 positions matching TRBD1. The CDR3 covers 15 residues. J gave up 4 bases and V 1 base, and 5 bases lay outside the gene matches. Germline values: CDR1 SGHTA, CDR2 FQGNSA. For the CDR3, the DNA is TGTGCCAGCAGCTTAGGGACAGGGTACGGAGAGACCCAGTACTTC. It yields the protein CASSLGTGYGETQYF.

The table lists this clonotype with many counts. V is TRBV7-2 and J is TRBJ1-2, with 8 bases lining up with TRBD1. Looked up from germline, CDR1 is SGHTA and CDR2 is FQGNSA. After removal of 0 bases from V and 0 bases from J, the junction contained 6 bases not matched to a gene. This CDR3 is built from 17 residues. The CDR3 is CASSLASGGRSNYGYTF. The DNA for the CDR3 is TGTGCCAGCAGCTTAGCATCAGGGGGCCGATCTAACTATGGCTACACCTTC.

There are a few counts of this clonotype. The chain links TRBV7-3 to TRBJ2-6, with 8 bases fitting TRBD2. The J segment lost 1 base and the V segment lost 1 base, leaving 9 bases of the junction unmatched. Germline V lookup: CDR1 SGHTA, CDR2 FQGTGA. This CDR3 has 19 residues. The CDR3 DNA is TGTGCCAGCAGCTTAAGTGGTCCGGGAGGGTTTTCTGGGGCCAACGTCCTGACTTTC. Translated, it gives CASSLSGPGGFSGANVLTF.

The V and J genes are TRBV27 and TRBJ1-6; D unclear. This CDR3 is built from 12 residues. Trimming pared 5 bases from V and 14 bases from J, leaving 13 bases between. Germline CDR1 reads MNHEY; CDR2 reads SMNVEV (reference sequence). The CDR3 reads CASSAPTEALHF. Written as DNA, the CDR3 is TGTGCCAGCAGTGCACCCACCGAGGCCCTCCACTTT.

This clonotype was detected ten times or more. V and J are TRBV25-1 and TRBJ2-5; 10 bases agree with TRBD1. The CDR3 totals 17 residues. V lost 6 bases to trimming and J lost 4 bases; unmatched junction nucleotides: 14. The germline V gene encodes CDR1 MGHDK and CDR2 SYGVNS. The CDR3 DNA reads TGTGCCAGCAGACCAACACCGGGACAGGGGTTGGGAGAGACCCAGTACTTC. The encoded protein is CASRPTPGQGLGETQYF.

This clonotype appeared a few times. The CDR3 nucleotides are TGTGCCAGTAGTCCGCCCCTTCGGCACAGGGTCGATCAGCCCCAGCATTTT. Translating gives CASSPPLRHRVDQPQHF. This chain joins TRBV19 and TRBJ1-5; possible D gene TRBD1, 6 bases. Trimming left V 5 bases short and J 5 bases short, with 22 bases between. Per germline, CDR1 LNHDA and CDR2 SQIVND (reference sequence). The CDR3 length is 17 residues.

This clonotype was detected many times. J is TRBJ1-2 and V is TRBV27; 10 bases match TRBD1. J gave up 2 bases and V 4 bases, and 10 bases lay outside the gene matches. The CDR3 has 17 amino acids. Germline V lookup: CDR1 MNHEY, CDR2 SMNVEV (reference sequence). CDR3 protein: CASSSPGQGPGNYGYTF. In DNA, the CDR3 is TGTGCCAGCAGTTCACCGGGACAGGGGCCAGGGAACTATGGCTACACCTTC.

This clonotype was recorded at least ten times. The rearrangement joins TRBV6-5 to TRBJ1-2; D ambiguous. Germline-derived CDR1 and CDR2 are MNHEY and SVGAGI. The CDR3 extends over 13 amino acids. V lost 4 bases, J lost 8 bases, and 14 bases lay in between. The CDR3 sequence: CASSWSEGEGYTF. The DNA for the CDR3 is TGTGCCAGCAGTTGGTCGGAGGGAGAGGGCTACACCTTC.

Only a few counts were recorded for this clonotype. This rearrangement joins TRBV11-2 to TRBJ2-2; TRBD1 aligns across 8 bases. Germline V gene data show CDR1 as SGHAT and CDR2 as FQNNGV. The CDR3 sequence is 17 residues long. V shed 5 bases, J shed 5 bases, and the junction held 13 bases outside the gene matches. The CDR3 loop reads CASSRNYQGAQTGELFF. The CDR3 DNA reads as TGTGCCAGCAGCCGAAACTACCAGGGGGCGCAAACCGGGGAGCTGTTTTTT.

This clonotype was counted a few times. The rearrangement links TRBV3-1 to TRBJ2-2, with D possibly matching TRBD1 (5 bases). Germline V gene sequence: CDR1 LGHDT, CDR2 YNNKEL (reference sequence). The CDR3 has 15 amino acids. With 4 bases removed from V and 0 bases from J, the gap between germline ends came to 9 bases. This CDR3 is CASSLLGANTGELFF. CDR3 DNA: TGTGCCAGCAGCCTTTTAGGGGCGAACACCGGGGAGCTGTTTTTT.

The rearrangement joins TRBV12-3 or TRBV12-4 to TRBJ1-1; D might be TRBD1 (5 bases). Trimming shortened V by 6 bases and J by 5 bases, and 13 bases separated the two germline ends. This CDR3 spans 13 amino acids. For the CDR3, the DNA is TGTGCCAGCAGCCAGGACTCAGGGACTGAAGCTTTCTTT. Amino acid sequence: CASSQDSGTEAFF.

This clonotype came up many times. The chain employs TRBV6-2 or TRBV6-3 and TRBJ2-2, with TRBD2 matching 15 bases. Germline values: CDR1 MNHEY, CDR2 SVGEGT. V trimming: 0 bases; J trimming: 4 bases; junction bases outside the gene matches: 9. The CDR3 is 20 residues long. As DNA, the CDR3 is TGTGCCAGCAGTTACTCACCGCCGGGACTAGCGGGAGGAAGCACCGGGGAGCTGTTTTTT. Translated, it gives CASSYSPPGLAGGSTGELFF.

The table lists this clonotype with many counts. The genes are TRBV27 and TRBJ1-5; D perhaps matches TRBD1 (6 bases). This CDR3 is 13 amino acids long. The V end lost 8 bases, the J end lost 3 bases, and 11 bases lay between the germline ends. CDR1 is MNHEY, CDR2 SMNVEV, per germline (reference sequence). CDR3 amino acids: CASGDKINQPQHF. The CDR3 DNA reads TGTGCCAGCGGGGACAAGATCAATCAGCCCCAGCATTTT.

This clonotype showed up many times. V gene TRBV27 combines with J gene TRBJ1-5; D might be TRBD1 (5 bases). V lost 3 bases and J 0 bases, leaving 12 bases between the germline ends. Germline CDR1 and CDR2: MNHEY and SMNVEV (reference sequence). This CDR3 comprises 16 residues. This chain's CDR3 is CASSFRGGISNQPQHF. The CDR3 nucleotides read TGTGCCAGCAGTTTTCGGGGGGGAATTAGCAATCAGCCCCAGCATTTT.

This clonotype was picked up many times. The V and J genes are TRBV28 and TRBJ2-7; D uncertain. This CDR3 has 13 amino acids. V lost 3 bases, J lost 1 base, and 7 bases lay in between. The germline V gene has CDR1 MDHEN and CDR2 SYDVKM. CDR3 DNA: TGTGCCAGCAGTTTGAAGATTTCCTACGAGCAGTACTTC. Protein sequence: CASSLKISYEQYF.

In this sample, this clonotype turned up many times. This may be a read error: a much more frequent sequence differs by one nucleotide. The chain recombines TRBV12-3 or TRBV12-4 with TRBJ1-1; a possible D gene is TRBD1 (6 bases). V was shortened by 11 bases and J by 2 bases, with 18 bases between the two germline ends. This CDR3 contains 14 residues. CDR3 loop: CACKIGDTNTEAFF. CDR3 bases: TGTGCCTGCAAGATCGGGGACACCAACACTGAAGCTTTCTTT.

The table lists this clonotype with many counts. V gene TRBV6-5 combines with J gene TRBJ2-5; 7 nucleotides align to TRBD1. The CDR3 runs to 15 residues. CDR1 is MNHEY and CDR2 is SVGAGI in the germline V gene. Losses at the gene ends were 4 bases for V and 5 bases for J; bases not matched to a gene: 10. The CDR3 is CASSSRDSVWETQYF. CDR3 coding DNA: TGTGCCAGCAGTTCCCGGGACAGCGTTTGGGAGACCCAGTACTTC.

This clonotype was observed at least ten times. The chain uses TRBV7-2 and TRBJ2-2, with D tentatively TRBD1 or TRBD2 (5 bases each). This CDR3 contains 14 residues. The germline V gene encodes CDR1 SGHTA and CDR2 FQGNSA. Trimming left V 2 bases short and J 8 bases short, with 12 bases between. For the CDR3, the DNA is TGTGCCAGCAGCTTATGGGGGAGCTCTGGGGAGCTGTTTTTT. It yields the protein CASSLWGSSGELFF.

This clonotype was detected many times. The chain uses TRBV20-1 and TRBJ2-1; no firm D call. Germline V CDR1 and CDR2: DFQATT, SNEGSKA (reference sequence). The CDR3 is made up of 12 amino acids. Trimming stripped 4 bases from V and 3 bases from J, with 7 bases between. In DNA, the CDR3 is TGCAGTGCTAAAAGGGACTACAATGAGCAGTTCTTC. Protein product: CSAKRDYNEQFF.

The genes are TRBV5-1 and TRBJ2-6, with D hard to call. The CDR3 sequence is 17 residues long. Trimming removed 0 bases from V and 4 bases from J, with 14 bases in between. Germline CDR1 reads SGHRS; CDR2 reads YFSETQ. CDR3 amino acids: CASSLATSRPGANVLTF. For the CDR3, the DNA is TGCGCCAGCAGCTTGGCAACATCCAGGCCCGGGGCCAACGTCCTGACTTTC.

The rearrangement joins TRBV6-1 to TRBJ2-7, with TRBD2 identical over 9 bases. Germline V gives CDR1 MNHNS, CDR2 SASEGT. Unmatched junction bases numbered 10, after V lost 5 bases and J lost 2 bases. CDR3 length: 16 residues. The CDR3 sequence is CASSRPTIAGAYEQYF. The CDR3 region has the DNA TGTGCCAGCAGTCGTCCTACGATAGCGGGGGCCTACGAGCAGTACTTC.

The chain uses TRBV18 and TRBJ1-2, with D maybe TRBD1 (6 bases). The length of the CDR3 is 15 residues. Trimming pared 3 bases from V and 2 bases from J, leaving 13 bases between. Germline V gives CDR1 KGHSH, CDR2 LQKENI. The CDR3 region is CASSPQGTPNYGYTF. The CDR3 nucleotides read TGTGCCAGCTCACCCCAGGGGACTCCCAACTATGGCTACACCTTC.